This T cell receptor (beta chain) was profiled in a study of T-cell reconstitution after alpha-beta-depleted transplantation in children. Study-level points and caveats: T-cell counts and diversity at one year following transplant were attributed mainly to newly produced T cells.

A library of TCRbeta sequences, prepared with unique molecular identifiers, was generated. TCRdb re-called the PCR reads through MiXCR, storing one row per CDR3 protein. The table records approximately 230,000 distinct CDR3 sequences, more than 20% of them present only once. As regards this clonotype: Its target is unknown.

Per the germline V gene, CDR1 is MDHEN and CDR2 is SYDVKM. The CDR3 loop spans 12 amino acids. V trimming: 9 bases; J trimming: 3 bases; junction bases outside the gene matches: 5. The chain links TRBV28 to TRBJ2-7, with 7 positions matching TRBD2. The material sequenced was PBMCs, mostly from graft donor cells, taken 360 days after TCRalphabeta/CD19-depleted stem cell transplant. This sequence was found in a female patient aged 2-10 years who had a stem cell transplant for congenital amegakaryocytic thrombocytopenia, so the T cells may come from the graft donor. CDR3 nucleotide sequence: TGTGCCAGTCTAGCGGAAAACTACGAGCAGTACTTC. It specifies CASLAENYEQYF. Full variable domain (remainder filled in from reference TRBV28 and TRBJ2-7): DVKVTQSSRYLVKRTGEKVFLECVQDMDHENMFWYRQDPGLGLRLIYFSYDVKMKEKGDIPEGYSVSREKKERFSLILESASTNQTSMYLCASLAENYEQYFGPGTRLTVT.